This TCR beta chain was sequenced in a study of T cells in Graves' hyperthyroidism and ophthalmopathy. This clonotype was counted a few times. Uncontrolled infection, other autoimmune disease, pregnancy or lactation barred patients from enrollment. Germline loops: CDR1 MNHEY, CDR2 SMNVEV (reference sequence). The CDR3 has 15 residues. Unmatched junction bases numbered 14, after V lost 6 bases and J lost 6 bases. The source material, RNA transcripts, was used to amplify TCR beta CDR3 regions. RT-PCR in the first round (using the HTBI primer set) targeted the TCR CDR3. TCRdb re-called the multiplex PCR reads through MiXCR, storing one row per CDR3 protein. The sample has hundreds of thousands of distinct CDR3 sequences; 13% to 15% are singletons.

This sequence was found in a young woman with Graves' hyperthyroidism. The V gene is TRBV27, the J gene TRBJ2-7; 7 positions match TRBD2. Sequencing was carried out using blood. The CDR3 DNA is TGTGCCAGCAGGCCGATAAGCGGGATAAGCCCCGAGCAGTACTTC. Translating gives CASRPISGISPEQYF.